The 2 T cell receptor beta chains reported below all come from one sample, sequenced in a study of cytomegalovirus exposure and HLA in healthy donors. PCR was performed using 60 Vbeta and 13 Jbeta primers. Some clones are missing from TCRdb's copy, which holds only in-frame ones; the method was immunoSEQ multiplex PCR. The sample holds 30,000 or so clones, roughly 60% seen once. Sequenced input: PBMCs. The receptors shown here come from a man over 45 in good health and CMV-seropositive.

This chain links TRBV29-1 with TRBJ1-1; 7 bases are shared with TRBD1. The J segment lost 1 base and the V segment lost 3 bases, leaving 2 bases of the junction unmatched. This CDR3 region has 13 residues. In germline, CDR1 is SQVTM, CDR2 ANQGSEA. The CDR3 region has the DNA TGCAGCGTTGAGGACAGGAGGAACACTGAAGCTTTCTTT. This encodes CSVEDRRNTEAFF.

The chain couples TRBV4-1 to TRBJ2-5; 7 nucleotides align to TRBD2. V shed 2 bases, J shed 4 bases, and the junction held 10 bases outside the gene matches. The CDR3 consists of 16 residues. CDR1 is MGHRA and CDR2 is YSYEKL in the germline V gene. CDR3 in DNA: TGCGCCAGCAGCCAAAGCGGGGACTTCGCCCGAGAGACCCAGTACTTC. Translation: CASSQSGDFARETQYF.